This paragraph reports one T cell receptor (beta chain). This entry belongs to a study of shared clonotypes between healthy human individuals. Data came from immunoSEQ multiplex PCR; TCRdb stores just in-frame clones and leaves some out. The table records about 2.3 million clones, roughly 92% of them present only once. Germline V gene sequence: CDR1 MNHEY, CDR2 SVGAGI. This CDR3 is 12 amino acids long. Deletions cut 6 bases from V and 6 bases from J, with 11 bases between. The rearrangement joins TRBV6-5 to TRBJ1-1, with D tentatively TRBD1 (6 bases). The clonotype comes from a man between 18 and 35 years old in good health. Some clones in this sample may be carry-over from other donors' samples. The sample comprised naive CD4+ T cells from PBMCs. This sample's subset: CD45RA+ positively selected. CDR3 nucleotide sequence: TGTGCCAGCAGCAGGAGGGGGGCTGAAGCTTTCTTT. Its translation is CASSRRGAEAFF.